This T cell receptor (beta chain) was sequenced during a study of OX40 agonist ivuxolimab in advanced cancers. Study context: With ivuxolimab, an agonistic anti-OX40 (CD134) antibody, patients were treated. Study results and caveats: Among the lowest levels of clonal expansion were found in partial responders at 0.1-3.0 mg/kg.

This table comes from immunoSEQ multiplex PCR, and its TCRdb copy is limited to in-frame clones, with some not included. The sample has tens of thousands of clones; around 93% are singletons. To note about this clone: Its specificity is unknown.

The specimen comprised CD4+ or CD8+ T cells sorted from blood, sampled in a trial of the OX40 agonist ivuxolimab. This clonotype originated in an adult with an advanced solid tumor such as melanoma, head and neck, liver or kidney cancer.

The CDR3 sequence: CASSLVAGDEQYF. CDR3 in DNA: TGCGCCAGCAGCTTGGTTGCGGGGGACGAGCAGTACTTC. The rearrangement joins TRBV5-1 to TRBJ2-5, with TRBD2 matching 7 bases. The J call may be in error: the DNA end matches TRBJ2-7 better. The CDR3 spans 13 residues. CDR1 is SGHRS and CDR2 is YFSETQ in the germline V gene.